Listed below are T cell receptor beta chains from one sample, sequenced in a study of response to subunit inactivated influenza vaccine. TCRdb reprocessed the RT-PCR reads via MiXCR and lists one record per CDR3 protein. The data hold under 550,000 distinct CDR3 sequences, with approximately 7.3% observed a single time. Source: PBMCs from blood, taken about 24 months after vaccination. The receptors come from a man between 50 and 69 years old who received an inactivated influenza vaccine. The CDR3 runs from the conserved cysteine through the conserved F or W. The D gene is left open where the match is weak. Not all rows give a size; the values are once, few, many and, for expanded clones, a class.

abundance	v_gene	j_gene	d_gene	CDR3nt	CDR3aa
few	TRBV4-3	TRBJ2-7	.	TGCGCCAGCAGCCAAGATCTCCGGGGGCAGTACGAGCAGTACTTC	CASSQDLRGQYEQYF
few	TRBV19	TRBJ2-5	.	TGTGCCAGTAGTATTGGTTTAAGGAAAGAGACCCAGTACTTC	CASSIGLRKETQYF
.	TRBV4-3	TRBJ2-1	.	TGCGCCAGCAGCCAGGAATCGGGGTTTGAGCAGTTCTTC	CASSQESGFEQFF
many	TRBV7-2	TRBJ2-7	TRBD1	TGTGCCAGCAGCTTAGTGGACAGGGGGTACGAGCAGTACTTC	CASSLVDRGYEQYF
.	TRBV28	TRBJ2-2	.	TGTGCCAGCAGTACTCGCCTGGGCGGCACCGGGGAGCTGTTTTTT	CASSTRLGGTGELFF
.	TRBV5-1	TRBJ1-2	TRBD1	TGCGCCAGCAGCTCGGCGATGACAGGGCTCTATGGCTACACCTTC	CASSSAMTGLYGYTF
few	TRBV12-3/TRBV12-4	TRBJ1-6	.	TGTGCCAGCAGCGCACAGGGAAATAATTCACCCCTCCACTTT	CASSAQGNNSPLHF
few	TRBV6-2/TRBV6-3	TRBJ2-7	.	TGTGCCAGCAGAGACCTCGGACAGTCCTACGAGCAGTACTTC	CASRDLGQSYEQYF
.	TRBV7-2	TRBJ2-7	TRBD1	TGTGCCAGCAGCTTAGGGGGGACAGGGGGGTTCTACGAGCAGTACTTC	CASSLGGTGGFYEQYF
few	TRBV15	TRBJ2-1	TRBD2	TGTGCCACCAGCAGAGACGGGGGGGCCTATGAGCAGTTCTTC	CATSRDGGAYEQFF
.	TRBV3-1	TRBJ2-1	TRBD2	TGTGCCAGCAGCCTTAGACTAGCGTCTCCCAATGAGCAGTTCTTC	CASSLRLASPNEQFF
.	TRBV3-1	TRBJ2-4	.	TGTGCCAGCAGCCAATCAATGCTACAAGGGATTCAGTACTTC	CASSQSMLQGIQYF
.	TRBV5-1	TRBJ2-3	.	TGCGCCAGCAGCACCGGGGGGCGCACCACAGATACGCAGTATTTT	CASSTGGRTTDTQYF
.	TRBV5-1	TRBJ2-7	.	TGCGCCAGCAGTTCCCCTCGAGAAGGTTCTCGCGAGCAGTACTTC	CASSSPREGSREQYF
many	TRBV20-1	TRBJ2-7	TRBD2	TGCAGTGCAAATACACCAGGAACGGGGGGGATAAGCTCCTACGAGCAGTACTTC	CSANTPGTGGISSYEQYF
.	TRBV5-1	TRBJ2-5	TRBD2	TGCGCCAGCAGCTTGGGGTCTAGCGGGGAAGAGACCCAGTACTTC	CASSLGSSGEETQYF
many	TRBV9	TRBJ1-3	.	TGTGCCAGCAGCACGCGACGGGAAAGCTCTGGAAACACCATATATTTT	CASSTRRESSGNTIYF
.	TRBV6-2/TRBV6-3	TRBJ1-4	.	TGTGCCAGCGGGTCCGAAACAGGACATGAAAAACTGTTTTTT	CASGSETGHEKLFF
many	TRBV12-3/TRBV12-4	TRBJ2-7	.	TGTGCCAGCAGTTCTATAACAGGGCCCTACGAGCAGTACTTC	CASSSITGPYEQYF
many	TRBV5-1	TRBJ1-6	TRBD1	TGCGCCAGCAGCCAGCAGGGGGAGAATTCACCCCTCCACTTT	CASSQQGENSPLHF
.	TRBV7-9	TRBJ1-4	TRBD1	TGTGCCAGCAGCGTGGACAGGGTGTATGAAAAACTGTTTTTT	CASSVDRVYEKLFF
many	TRBV5-1	TRBJ2-5	.	TGTGCCAGCAGTTTGGAGGGGGAGACCCAGTACTTC	CASSLEGETQYF
few	TRBV30	TRBJ1-1	.	TGTGCCTGGAGTTACTCTCAGAACACTGAAGCTTTCTTT	CAWSYSQNTEAFF
many	TRBV27	TRBJ2-1	.	TGTGCCAGCAGCCGTACTAAATCCTACAATGAGCAGTTCTTC	CASSRTKSYNEQFF
many	TRBV6-2/TRBV6-3	TRBJ2-1	TRBD1	TGTGCCAGCAGTTTTTCCCGGACAGGAGGCATTTATAGTGAGCAGTTCTTC	CASSFSRTGGIYSEQFF
few	TRBV7-9	TRBJ2-7	.	TGTGCCAGCAGTCCCACAGGGAGGCGGGACGAGCAGTACTTC	CASSPTGRRDEQYF
many	TRBV11-2	TRBJ2-1	TRBD2	TGTGCCAGCAGCCTTAGGACTAGCGGGAGATCCTACAATGAGCAGTTCTTC	CASSLRTSGRSYNEQFF
few	TRBV20-1	TRBJ2-5	.	TGCAGTGCCCGAGCCTCGATTGCCGGGACCCAGTACTTC	CSARASIAGTQYF
.	TRBV14	TRBJ1-2	TRBD1	TGTGCCAGCAGCCCGAACAGGGGGCCCACTTCTTTACCTAACTATGGCTACACCTTC	CASSPNRGPTSLPNYGYTF
many	TRBV5-8	TRBJ2-3	.	TGTGCCAGCCGGAAGACAGGCTATACGGCAGATACGCAGTATTTT	CASRKTGYTADTQYF
few	TRBV10-2	TRBJ1-6	.	TGCGCCAGCAGTCCGGACCAAAATTCACCCCTCCACTTT	CASSPDQNSPLHF
few	TRBV19	TRBJ2-7	TRBD1	TGTGCCAGTAGTAAATACAGGGGCTCCTACGAGCAGTACTTC	CASSKYRGSYEQYF
many	TRBV7-9	TRBJ2-7	.	TGTGCCAGCTACCAAGGGAACGAGCAGTACTTC	CASYQGNEQYF
many	TRBV20-1	TRBJ2-5	.	TGCAGTGCTAGAGATCGGGGATTCCGGGAGACCCAGTACTTC	CSARDRGFRETQYF
once	TRBV7-2	TRBJ2-7	.	TGTGCCAGCAGCGCCGATGGCAGATCCTACGAGCAGTACTTC	CASSADGRSYEQYF
few	TRBV20-1	TRBJ2-1	.	TGCAGTGCGAGACCCCACAGGGTTCCTTACAATGAGCAGTTCTTC	CSARPHRVPYNEQFF
few	TRBV4-1	TRBJ2-5	TRBD1	TGCGCCAGCAGCCAGGGACAGCAAGAGACCCAGTACTTC	CASSQGQQETQYF
many	TRBV6-6	TRBJ1-4	.	TGTGCCAGCAGTTTCACGGGGGAAAAACTGTTTTTT	CASSFTGEKLFF
many	TRBV29-1	TRBJ2-1	.	TGCAGCGTTGATAGAGAAAGTTCAGGGTTCATGGATGAGCAGTTCTTC	CSVDRESSGFMDEQFF
few	TRBV7-2	TRBJ1-4	.	TGTGCCAGCAGCTTAGATCACCCCTCTTTGGACGAAAAACTGTTTTTT	CASSLDHPSLDEKLFF
few	TRBV12-3/TRBV12-4	TRBJ1-5	.	TGTGCCACCACGTCAGGACCTTATAGCAATCAGCCCCAGCATTTT	CATTSGPYSNQPQHF